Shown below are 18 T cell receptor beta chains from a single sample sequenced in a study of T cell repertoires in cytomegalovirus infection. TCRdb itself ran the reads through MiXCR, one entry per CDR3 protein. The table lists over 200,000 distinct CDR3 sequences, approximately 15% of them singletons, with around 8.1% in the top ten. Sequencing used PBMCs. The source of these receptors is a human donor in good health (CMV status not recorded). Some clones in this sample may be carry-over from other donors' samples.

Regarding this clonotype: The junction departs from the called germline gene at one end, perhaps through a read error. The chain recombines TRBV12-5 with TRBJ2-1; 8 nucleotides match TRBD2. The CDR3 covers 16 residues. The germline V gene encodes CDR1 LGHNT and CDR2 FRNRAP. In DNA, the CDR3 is TGTGCTAGTGCCCTTTTTCGAGTAGCGGGGTACAAAGAGCAGTTCTTC. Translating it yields CASALFRVAGYKEQFF.

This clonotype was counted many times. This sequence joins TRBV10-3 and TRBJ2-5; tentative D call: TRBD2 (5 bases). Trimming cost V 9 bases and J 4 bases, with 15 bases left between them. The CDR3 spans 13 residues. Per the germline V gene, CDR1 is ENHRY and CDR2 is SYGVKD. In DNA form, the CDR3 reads TGTGCCATTTCGGGGAAGGTTGGAGAGACCCAGTACTTC. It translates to CAISGKVGETQYF.

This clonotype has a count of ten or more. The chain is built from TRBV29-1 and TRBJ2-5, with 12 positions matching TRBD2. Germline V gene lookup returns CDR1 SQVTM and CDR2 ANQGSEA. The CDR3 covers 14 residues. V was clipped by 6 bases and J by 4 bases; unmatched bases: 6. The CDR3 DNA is TGCAGCGTGGCCCTACTAGCGGGAGGAGAGACCCAGTACTTC. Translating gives CSVALLAGGETQYF.

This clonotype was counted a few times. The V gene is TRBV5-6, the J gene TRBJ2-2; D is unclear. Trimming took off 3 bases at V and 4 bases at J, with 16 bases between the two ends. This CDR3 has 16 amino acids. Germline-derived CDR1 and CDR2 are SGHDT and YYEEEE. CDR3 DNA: TGTGCCAGCAGCTCCGAGAGAAAGGCTTCCACCGGGGAGCTGTTTTTT. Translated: CASSSERKASTGELFF.

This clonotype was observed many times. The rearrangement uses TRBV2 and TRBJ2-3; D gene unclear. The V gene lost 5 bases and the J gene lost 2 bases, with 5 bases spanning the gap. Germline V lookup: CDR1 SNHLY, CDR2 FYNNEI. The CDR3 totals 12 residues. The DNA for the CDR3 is TGTGCCAGCAGTCGGAACACAGATACGCAGTATTTT. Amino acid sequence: CASSRNTDTQYF.

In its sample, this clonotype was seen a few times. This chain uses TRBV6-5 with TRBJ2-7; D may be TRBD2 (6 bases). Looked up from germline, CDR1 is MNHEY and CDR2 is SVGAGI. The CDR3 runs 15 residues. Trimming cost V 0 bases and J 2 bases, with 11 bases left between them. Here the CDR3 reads CASSYSGGTPYEQYF. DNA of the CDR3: TGTGCCAGCAGTTACTCAGGCGGGACCCCCTACGAGCAGTACTTC.

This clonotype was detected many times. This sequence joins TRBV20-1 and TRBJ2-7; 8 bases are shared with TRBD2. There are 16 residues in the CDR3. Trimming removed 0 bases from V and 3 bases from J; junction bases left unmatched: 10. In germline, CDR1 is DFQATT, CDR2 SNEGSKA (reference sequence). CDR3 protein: CSARDQKRGGSYEQYF. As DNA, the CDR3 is TGCAGTGCTAGAGATCAAAAACGGGGGGGCAGCTACGAGCAGTACTTC.

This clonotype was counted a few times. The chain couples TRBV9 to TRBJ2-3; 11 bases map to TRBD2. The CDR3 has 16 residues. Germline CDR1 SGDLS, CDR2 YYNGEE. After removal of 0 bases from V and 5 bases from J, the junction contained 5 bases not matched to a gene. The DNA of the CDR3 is TGTGCCAGCAGCGTAGGACTAGCGGGGACGGGAGATACGCAGTATTTT. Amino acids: CASSVGLAGTGDTQYF.

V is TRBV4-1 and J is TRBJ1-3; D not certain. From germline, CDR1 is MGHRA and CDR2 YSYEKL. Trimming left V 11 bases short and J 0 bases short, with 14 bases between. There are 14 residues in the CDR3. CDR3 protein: CAGGEGRSGNTIYF. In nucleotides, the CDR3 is TGCGCCGGTGGAGAGGGCCGCTCTGGAAACACCATATATTTT.

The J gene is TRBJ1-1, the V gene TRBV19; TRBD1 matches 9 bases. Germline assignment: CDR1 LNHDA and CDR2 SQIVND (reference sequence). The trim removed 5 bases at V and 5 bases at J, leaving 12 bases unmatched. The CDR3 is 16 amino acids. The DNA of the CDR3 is TGTGCCAGTAGTGCTTCGGACAGGGGAAGAGGGACTGAAGCTTTCTTT. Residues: CASSASDRGRGTEAFF.

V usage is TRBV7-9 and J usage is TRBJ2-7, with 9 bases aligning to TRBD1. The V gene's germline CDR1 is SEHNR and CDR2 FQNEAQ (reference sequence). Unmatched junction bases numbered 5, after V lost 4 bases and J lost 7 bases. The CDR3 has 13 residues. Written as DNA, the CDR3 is TGTGCCAGCAGCTCGAGACAGGGGGGGGAGCAGTACTTC. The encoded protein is CASSSRQGGEQYF.

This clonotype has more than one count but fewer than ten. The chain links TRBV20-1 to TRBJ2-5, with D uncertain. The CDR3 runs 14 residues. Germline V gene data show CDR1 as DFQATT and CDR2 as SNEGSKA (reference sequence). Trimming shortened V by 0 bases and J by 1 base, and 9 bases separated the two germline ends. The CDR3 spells CSARDPRVQETQYF. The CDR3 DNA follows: TGCAGTGCTAGAGATCCCCGAGTCCAAGAGACCCAGTACTTC.

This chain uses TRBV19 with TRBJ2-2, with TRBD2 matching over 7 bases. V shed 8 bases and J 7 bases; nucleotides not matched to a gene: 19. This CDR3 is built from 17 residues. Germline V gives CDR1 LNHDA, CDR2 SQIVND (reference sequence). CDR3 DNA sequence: TGTGCCAGTCAAATGGGCAGGTGGCGGGGGACCGGCGGGGAGCTGTTTTTT. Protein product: CASQMGRWRGTGGELFF. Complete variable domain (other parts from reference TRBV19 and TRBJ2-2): DGGITQSPKYLFRKEGQNVTLSCEQNLNHDAMYWYRQDPGQGLRLIYYSQIVNDFQKGDIAEGYSVSREKKESFPLTVTSAQKNPTAFYLCASQMGRWRGTGGELFFGEGSRLTVL.

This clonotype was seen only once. The CDR3 sequence is CASSIPGFQPQHF. Written as DNA, the CDR3 is TGTGCCAGTAGTATTCCAGGGTTCCAGCCCCAGCATTTT. This chain joins TRBV19 and TRBJ1-5, with D perhaps TRBD1 (5 bases). V lost 3 bases to trimming and J lost 7 bases, with 10 bases between them. CDR1 and CDR2 (germline): LNHDA, SQIVND (reference sequence). This CDR3 contains 13 residues.

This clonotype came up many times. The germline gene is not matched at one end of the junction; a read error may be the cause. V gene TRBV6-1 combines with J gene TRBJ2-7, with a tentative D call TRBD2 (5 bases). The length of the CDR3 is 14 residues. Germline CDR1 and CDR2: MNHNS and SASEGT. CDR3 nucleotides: TGTGCCAGCAGGGAAGGAGGTTACACCTACGAGCAGTACTTC. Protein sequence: CASREGGYTYEQYF.

For the CDR3, the DNA is TGTGCCAGCAGCTCCGCAGGGACAGGTGGGAAAGCTTTCTTT. It is translated as CASSSAGTGGKAFF. The chain is built from TRBV7-9 and TRBJ1-1; the match to TRBD1 covers 8 bases. V shed 4 bases and J 9 bases; nucleotides not matched to a gene: 10. The CDR3 consists of 14 residues. Looked up from germline, CDR1 is SEHNR and CDR2 is FQNEAQ (reference sequence).

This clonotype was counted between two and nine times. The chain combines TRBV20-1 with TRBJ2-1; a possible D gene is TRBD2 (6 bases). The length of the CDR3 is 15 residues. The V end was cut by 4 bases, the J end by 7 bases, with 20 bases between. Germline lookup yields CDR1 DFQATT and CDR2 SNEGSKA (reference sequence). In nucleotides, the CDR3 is TGCAGTGCTATTAGCCCTAGCGCGCTTCTTAATGAGCAGTTCTTC. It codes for CSAISPSALLNEQFF.

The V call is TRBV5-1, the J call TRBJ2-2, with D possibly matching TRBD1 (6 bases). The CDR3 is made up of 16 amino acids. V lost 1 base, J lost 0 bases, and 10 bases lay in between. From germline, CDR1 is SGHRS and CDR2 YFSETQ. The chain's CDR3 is CASSLLEGANTGELFF. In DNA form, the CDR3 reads TGCGCCAGCAGCTTGCTCGAGGGGGCGAACACCGGGGAGCTGTTTTTT.